Detailed here is one T cell receptor beta chain. The data derive from a study of blood T cell repertoires in COVID-19. About the research overall: Material from acute and convalescent COVID-19 was sourced from the United States, Italy and Spain. Nucleic acid was either cDNA or gDNA, and it came from T cells, B-cell-depleted T cells, or PBMCs.

Authors' methods: Researchers report that nucleated cell counts were estimated from reference gene primer amplification. The data were produced by immunoSEQ multiplex PCR, yet TCRdb's version contains in-frame clones alone and is incomplete. The V and J calls and clone size were taken over from that table, and D and trimming were inferred from the DNA. The sample includes 200,000 to 250,000 clones, 92% of them seen just once. Those enrolled in Seattle joined during active infection and were followed longitudinally afterward. V trimming: 5 bases; J trimming: 8 bases; junction bases outside the gene matches: 12. The CDR3 consists of 16 residues. Looked up from germline, CDR1 is MDHEN and CDR2 is SYDVKM.

This sequence originates from a man aged 55 to 70 with COVID-19, enrolled during active disease. The V gene is TRBV28, the J gene TRBJ2-2, with 9 bases that match TRBD1. Sequenced: peripheral blood. CDR3 bases: TGTGCCAGCAGTCCCAGAGGGACAGGGAGGTTGGGGGAGCTGTTTTTT. Translation gives CASSPRGTGRLGELFF. The full variable domain, rest sourced from reference TRBV28 and TRBJ2-2, is DVKVTQSSRYLVKRTGEKVFLECVQDMDHENMFWYRQDPGLGLRLIYFSYDVKMKEKGDIPEGYSVSREKKERFSLILESASTNQTSMYLCASSPRGTGRLGELFFGEGSRLTVL.